This is a list of T cell receptor beta chains from one sample in a study of T cell repertoires in cytomegalovirus infection. MiXCR, applied by TCRdb to the reads, yields one record per CDR3 protein. The table records around 350,000 distinct CDR3 sequences, roughly 20% of them present only once. The material sequenced was PBMCs. These receptors were taken from a human donor in good health (CMV status not recorded). Some clones in this sample may be carry-over from other donors' samples. The CDR3 runs from the conserved cysteine through the conserved F or W. The D gene is left open where the match is weak. Where a row states a size, it is once, few, many or the class of an expanded clone; other rows omit it.

v_call,cdr3_length,clone_size,j_call,d_call,cdr3_nt,cdr3_aa
TRBV7-2,15,many,TRBJ2-1,NA,TGTGCCAGCAGCTTAGCGGCCGGGAACTACAATGAGCAGTTCTTC,CASSLAAGNYNEQFF
TRBV6-1,14,many,TRBJ2-3,NA,TGTGCCACCAAATTTTCAGGGGCCCCAGATACGCAGTATTTT,CATKFSGAPDTQYF
TRBV2,13,NA,TRBJ2-5,TRBD2,TGTGCCAGCCTGGGACTAGCTGTGGAGACCCAGTACTTC,CASLGLAVETQYF
TRBV7-8,15,few,TRBJ1-1,TRBD1,TGTGCCAGCAGCTCGATGGACAGGGGAGGGACTGAAGCTTTCTTT,CASSSMDRGGTEAFF
TRBV7-2,17,few,TRBJ2-3,NA,TGTGCCAGCAGCCCCCAACTAGCTTCTGTAGGGGCAGATACGCAGTATTTT,CASSPQLASVGADTQYF
TRBV9,16,NA,TRBJ2-3,TRBD2,TGTGCCAGCAGCTCCCATGGACTAGACCGCACAGATACGCAGTATTTT,CASSSHGLDRTDTQYF
TRBV5-6,13,few,TRBJ2-1,NA,TGTGCCAGCGCGGGTACTCGATGGAATGAGCAGTTCTTC,CASAGTRWNEQFF
TRBV19,14,NA,TRBJ2-5,TRBD1,TGTGCCAGTAGTGGCTACAGGGGAACTGAGACCCAGTACTTC,CASSGYRGTETQYF
TRBV27,15,NA,TRBJ2-7,TRBD1,TGTGCCAGCAGCCGAGGGACAGGGGCTTTCTACGAGCAGTACTTC,CASSRGTGAFYEQYF
TRBV28,13,few,TRBJ2-2,NA,TGTGCCAGCAGCTATAGGAGGACCGGGGAGCTGTTTTTT,CASSYRRTGELFF
TRBV30,15,once,TRBJ2-7,NA,TGTGCCTGGAGTGGGGGGATTGCGGAGCCCTACGAGCAGTACTTC,CAWSGGIAEPYEQYF
TRBV4-1,14,few,TRBJ1-1,NA,TGCGCCAGCAGCCAAGTGATGGGGAGGGTCGGAGCTTTCTTT,CASSQVMGRVGAFF
TRBV28,17,NA,TRBJ2-1,TRBD2,TGTGCCAGCACCCGACTAGCGGGGGGGGTTGCCGACAATGAGCAGTTCTTC,CASTRLAGGVADNEQFF
TRBV12-3/TRBV12-4,14,many,TRBJ2-2,NA,TGTGCCAGCAGTTTACTAGCGAACACCGGGGAGCTGTTTTTT,CASSLLANTGELFF
TRBV7-2,16,many,TRBJ2-5,TRBD2,TGTGCCAGCAGCCCCTCTACGGGAGGTGGGGGAGAGACCCAGTACTTC,CASSPSTGGGGETQYF
TRBV4-3,16,NA,TRBJ2-7,NA,TGCGCCAGCAGCCAAAAGACAGGCTGGGGGTTTTACGAGCAGTACTTC,CASSQKTGWGFYEQYF
TRBV15,18,few,TRBJ2-1,TRBD2,TGTGCCACCAGCAGAGACAGTGTGACTAGCGGGAGGGTAAATGAGCAGTTCTTC,CATSRDSVTSGRVNEQFF
TRBV12-3/TRBV12-4,18,few,TRBJ2-3,TRBD2,TGTGCCAGCAGTTTGATTACACTAGCGGGGGGATTTACAGATACGCAGTATTTT,CASSLITLAGGFTDTQYF
TRBV19,10,few,TRBJ2-1,NA,TGTGCCAGTAGTCTTGGGTTGCGGTTCTTC,CASSLGLRFF
TRBV7-2,14,many,TRBJ2-5,NA,TGTGCCAGCAGTCAGGGGGGTATTCAAGAGACCCAGTACTTC,CASSQGGIQETQYF
TRBV20-1,15,NA,TRBJ1-5,NA,TGCAGTGCTAGAAGGGCGGGCGGGTTCAATCAGCCCCAGCATTTT,CSARRAGGFNQPQHF
TRBV28,21,many,TRBJ1-3,TRBD1,TGTGCCAGCAGTCCGGGTCTCCGGGACAGGGTGTCCTGGGGCTCTGGAAACACCATATATTTT,CASSPGLRDRVSWGSGNTIYF
TRBV12-3/TRBV12-4,15,NA,TRBJ2-2,NA,TGTGCCAGCAGTTTAGATGATAGGCCCACCGGGGAGCTGTTTTTT,CASSLDDRPTGELFF
TRBV6-1,14,few,TRBJ2-3,TRBD1,TGTGCCAGCATGAGGACAGGGGGGGCTGATACGCAGTATTTT,CASMRTGGADTQYF
TRBV7-2,15,few,TRBJ1-1,NA,TGTGCCAGCAGCTTAGGCCCGGGGGGTCAAACTGAAGCTTTCTTT,CASSLGPGGQTEAFF
TRBV7-2,13,few,TRBJ2-1,NA,TGTGCCAGCAGCTTAGAATTTTCACAAGAGCAGTTCTTC,CASSLEFSQEQFF
TRBV19,16,few,TRBJ2-1,NA,TGTGCCAGTAGTATTCGGGCAGCTAGCTCCTACAATGAGCAGTTCTTC,CASSIRAASSYNEQFF
TRBV2,19,many,TRBJ2-1,TRBD2,TGTGCCAGCAGTGGACTGGGACTAGCGGGGGGAAGCTCCTACAATGAGCAGTTCTTC,CASSGLGLAGGSSYNEQFF
TRBV14,14,many,TRBJ1-5,TRBD1,TGTGCCAGCAGCCCGACAGGGTACAATCAGCCCCAGCATTTT,CASSPTGYNQPQHF
TRBV7-2,13,many,TRBJ2-4,NA,TGTGCCAGCAGCTTGGTAGCCAAAAACATTCAGTACTTC,CASSLVAKNIQYF
TRBV7-8,17,many,TRBJ1-3,TRBD1,TGTGCCAGCAGCCCCTCCCCGGGACAGGAGACTGGAAACACCATATATTTT,CASSPSPGQETGNTIYF
TRBV6-5,15,many,TRBJ2-7,NA,TGTGCCAGCAGTTACTCAGGCAACTACCCGGGGGAGCAGTACTTC,CASSYSGNYPGEQYF
TRBV2,13,NA,TRBJ2-5,NA,TGTGCCAGCATACGGGGGAGCCAAGAGACCCAGTACTTC,CASIRGSQETQYF
TRBV29-1,13,NA,TRBJ1-2,NA,TGCAGCGCCCGTCAAGGATCCGATACTGGCTACACCTTC,CSARQGSDTGYTF
TRBV20-1,16,few,TRBJ1-2,NA,TGCAGTGCCGTCGCCCCAGGCAGGGGTTCAGTTCACGGCTACACCTTC,CSAVAPGRGSVHGYTF
TRBV19,18,NA,TRBJ2-3,TRBD2,TGTGCCAGTAAGCGGAGCGGGAGTCTAGGACTTAGCACAGATACGCAGTATTTT,CASKRSGSLGLSTDTQYF
TRBV12-3/TRBV12-4,15,few,TRBJ2-5,NA,TGTGCCAGCAGTTTTTCTAGTTCAGGCCCTGAGACCCAGTACTTC,CASSFSSSGPETQYF
TRBV10-3,13,few,TRBJ2-2,TRBD1,TGTGCCTCCGGACAGGGAAACACCGGGGAGCTGTTTTTT,CASGQGNTGELFF
TRBV4-2,13,many,TRBJ2-5,NA,TGTGCCAGCAGCCTTTCGGGCCCAGAGACCCAGTACTTC,CASSLSGPETQYF
TRBV28,14,NA,TRBJ2-5,NA,TGTGCCAGCAGTTTAGTACGGGGAGAAGAGACCCAGTACTTC,CASSLVRGEETQYF
TRBV5-4,14,few,TRBJ2-5,NA,TGTGCCAGCAGCTCCGCGGGGGCCGGTGAGACCCAGTACTTC,CASSSAGAGETQYF
TRBV12-3/TRBV12-4,14,few,TRBJ2-5,TRBD1,TGTGCCAGCACCATTAGGGGGCAATCAGGGACCCAGTACTTC,CASTIRGQSGTQYF
TRBV7-2,15,few,TRBJ2-7,TRBD2,TGTGCCAGCAGCTTAGGCTTACTAGCGGGGTACGAGCAGTACTTC,CASSLGLLAGYEQYF
TRBV2,13,many,TRBJ2-7,NA,TGTGCCAGCAGTGGTGACAGCCCCTACGAGCAGTACTTC,CASSGDSPYEQYF
TRBV4-2,15,many,TRBJ2-1,NA,TGTGCCAGCAGCCAAGAACCGACTTTTACTGGAGAGCAGTTCTTC,CASSQEPTFTGEQFF
TRBV5-4,16,few,TRBJ1-1,NA,TGTGCCAGCAGCTTGGCCGCTGGGGTTCACGAAACTGAAGCTTTCTTT,CASSLAAGVHETEAFF
TRBV7-9,11,many,TRBJ2-7,NA,TGTGCCAGCAGCTCCCCTGTCGAGCAGTACTTC,CASSSPVEQYF
TRBV29-1,14,NA,TRBJ1-2,NA,TGCAGCGTTCGGTGGGTTGGGCAGCGCTATGGCTACACCTTC,CSVRWVGQRYGYTF
TRBV5-4,14,few,TRBJ2-1,NA,TGTGCCAGCAGCTTGAACCGGGGAGACAATGAGCAGTTCTTC,CASSLNRGDNEQFF
TRBV6-1,11,NA,TRBJ2-3,NA,TGTGCCAGCAGTGATTGGGTTGCGCAGTATTTT,CASSDWVAQYF
TRBV7-2,11,many,TRBJ2-1,NA,TGTGCCAGCAGTTTCTACAATGAGCAGTTCTTC,CASSFYNEQFF
TRBV20-1,15,few,TRBJ2-5,NA,TGCAGTGCCCACGCCAGGGGGGGGCCAGGGGAGACCCAGTACTTC,CSAHARGGPGETQYF
TRBV7-7,14,many,TRBJ2-3,TRBD2,TGTGCCAGCAGCTTTGGGACTAAAGGAGATACGCAGTATTTT,CASSFGTKGDTQYF
TRBV7-8,17,few,TRBJ1-6,TRBD1,TGTGCCAGCAGCTTAGAAAAGGACAGGGATATGTCTTCACCCCTCCACTTT,CASSLEKDRDMSSPLHF
TRBV27,16,few,TRBJ2-7,NA,TGTGCCAGCAGTTTATCGGTAACCCTAGCTGGAGACGAGCAGTACTTC,CASSLSVTLAGDEQYF
TRBV5-5,14,many,TRBJ1-2,TRBD1,TGTGCCAGCAGCTTGGTGGGACAGGGGTATGGCTACACCTTC,CASSLVGQGYGYTF
TRBV7-2,14,many,TRBJ2-5,NA,TGTGCCAGCAGCTTTCCCGGGATCAAAGAGACCCAGTACTTC,CASSFPGIKETQYF